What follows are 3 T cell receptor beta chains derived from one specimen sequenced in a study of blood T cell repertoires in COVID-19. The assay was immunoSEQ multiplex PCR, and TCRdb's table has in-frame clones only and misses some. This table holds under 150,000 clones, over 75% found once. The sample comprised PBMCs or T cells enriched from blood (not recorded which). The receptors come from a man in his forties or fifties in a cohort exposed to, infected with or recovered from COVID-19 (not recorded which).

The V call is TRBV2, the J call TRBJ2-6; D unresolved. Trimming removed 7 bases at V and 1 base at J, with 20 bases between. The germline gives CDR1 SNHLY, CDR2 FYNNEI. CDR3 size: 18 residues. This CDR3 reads CASMETVDLNSGANVLTF. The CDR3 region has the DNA TGTGCCAGCATGGAGACCGTCGACTTAAATTCTGGGGCCAACGTCCTGACTTTC.

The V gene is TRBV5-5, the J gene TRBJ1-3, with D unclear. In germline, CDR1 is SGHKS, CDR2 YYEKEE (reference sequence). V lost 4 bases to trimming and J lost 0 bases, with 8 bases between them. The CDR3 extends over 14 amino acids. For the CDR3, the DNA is TGTGCCAGCAGCCCGCCCAGCTCTGGAAACACCATATATTTT. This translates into CASSPPSSGNTIYF.

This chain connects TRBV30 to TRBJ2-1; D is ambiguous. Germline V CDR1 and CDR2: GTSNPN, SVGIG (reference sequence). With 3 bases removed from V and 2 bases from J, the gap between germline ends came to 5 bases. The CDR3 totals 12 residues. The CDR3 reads CAWSETYNEQFF. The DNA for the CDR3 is TGTGCCTGGAGCGAGACCTACAATGAGCAGTTCTTC.